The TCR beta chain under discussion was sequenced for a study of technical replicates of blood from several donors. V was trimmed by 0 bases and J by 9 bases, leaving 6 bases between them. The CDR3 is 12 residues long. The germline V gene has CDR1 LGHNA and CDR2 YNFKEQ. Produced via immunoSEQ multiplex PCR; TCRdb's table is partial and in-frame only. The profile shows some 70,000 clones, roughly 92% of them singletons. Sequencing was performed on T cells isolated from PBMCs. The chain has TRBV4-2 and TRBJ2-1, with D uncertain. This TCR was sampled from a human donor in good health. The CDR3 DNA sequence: TGTGCCAGCAGCCAAGATATGAGTGAGCAGTTCTTC. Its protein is CASSQDMSEQFF.